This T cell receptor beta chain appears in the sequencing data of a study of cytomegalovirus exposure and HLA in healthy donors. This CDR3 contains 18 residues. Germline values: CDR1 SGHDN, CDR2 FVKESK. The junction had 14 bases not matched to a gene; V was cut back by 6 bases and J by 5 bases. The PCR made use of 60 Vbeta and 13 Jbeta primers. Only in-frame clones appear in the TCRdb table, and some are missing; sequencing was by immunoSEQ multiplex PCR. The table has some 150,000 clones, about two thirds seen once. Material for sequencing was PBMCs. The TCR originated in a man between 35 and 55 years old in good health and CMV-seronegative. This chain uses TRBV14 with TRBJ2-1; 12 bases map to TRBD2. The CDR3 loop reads CASRKGLAGGLLDNEQFF. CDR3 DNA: TGTGCCAGCAGGAAAGGGCTAGCGGGAGGGCTCTTGGACAATGAGCAGTTCTTC.